These 23 T cell receptor beta chains were sequenced from one sample in a study of blood T cell repertoires in COVID-19. Method: immunoSEQ multiplex PCR; TCRdb's copy keeps in-frame clones and lacks some. The top ten clones hold approximately 10% of a sample with tens of thousands of clones, around 80% of them seen once. The sample was peripheral blood. The receptors were gathered from a man between 60 and 70 years old with acute or convalescent COVID-19.

This clone was seen only a few times. The V call is TRBV7-2, the J call TRBJ2-7, with 10 positions matching TRBD1. Germline lookup yields CDR1 SGHTA and CDR2 FQGNSA. The CDR3 loop spans 15 amino acids. With 1 base clipped from V and 4 bases from J, the junction kept 4 bases outside the gene matches. The CDR3 sequence is CASSLGQGAGYEQYF. The CDR3 bases are TGTGCCAGCAGCTTAGGACAGGGGGCGGGGTACGAGCAGTACTTC.

This clone was observed once. The genes are TRBV9 and TRBJ1-2, with D possibly matching TRBD1 (6 bases). The CDR3 runs to 14 residues. In germline, CDR1 is SGDLS, CDR2 YYNGEE. The ends were cut back, 7 bases at V and 8 bases at J, with 21 bases in the middle. The CDR3 is CASGAGAPSMGYTF. Written as DNA, the CDR3 is TGTGCCAGCGGGGCAGGGGCACCCTCTATGGGCTACACCTTC.

V gene TRBV13 combines with J gene TRBJ1-6; 7 bases match TRBD1. The CDR3 sequence is 19 residues long. Germline loops: CDR1 PRHDT, CDR2 FYEKMQ (reference sequence). Trimming removed 5 bases from V and 9 bases from J; junction bases left unmatched: 22. The DNA for the CDR3 is TGTGCCAGCAGCCGAGGGACAGTAGAAGCTGAAAAAATAACTTCACCCCTCCACTTT. Protein product: CASSRGTVEAEKITSPLHF. Full variable domain (missing parts from reference TRBV13 and TRBJ1-6): AAGVIQSPRHLIKEKRETATLKCYPIPRHDTVYWYQQGPGQDPQFLISFYEKMQSDKGSIPDRFSAQQFSDYHSELNMSSLELGDSALYFCASSRGTVEAEKITSPLHFGNGTRLTVT.

The chain uses TRBV6-2 or TRBV6-3 and TRBJ2-7; 8 bases align to TRBD2. Germline loops: CDR1 MNHEY, CDR2 SVGEGT. The CDR3 loop spans 14 amino acids. Losses at the gene ends were 5 bases for V and 2 bases for J; bases not matched to a gene: 5. CDR3 sequence: CASSTGGATYEQYF. Here the CDR3 DNA reads TGTGCCAGCAGTACGGGGGGGGCAACCTACGAGCAGTACTTC.

This clone was detected once. The chain couples TRBV30 to TRBJ2-5, with D possibly being TRBD1 (5 bases). Germline CDR1 reads GTSNPN; CDR2 reads SVGIG (reference sequence). V was pared by 5 bases and J by 1 base, with 14 bases between. The CDR3 contains 14 residues. The DNA of the CDR3 is TGTGCCTGGGATAAGACAGCTTTCCAAGAGACCCAGTACTTC. Protein: CAWDKTAFQETQYF.

The V call is TRBV11-2, the J call TRBJ2-3, with 9 bases identical to TRBD2. CDR1 SGHAT and CDR2 FQNNGV come from the germline V gene. The CDR3 sequence is 16 residues long. V was pared by 0 bases and J by 2 bases, with 3 bases of the junction left unmatched. The CDR3 region is CASSLEAGGPTDTQYF. The CDR3 region has the DNA TGTGCCAGCAGCTTAGAGGCGGGGGGGCCCACAGATACGCAGTATTTT.

The rearrangement uses TRBV7-9 and TRBJ2-7; D unresolved. V dropped 5 bases and J dropped 3 bases, with 8 bases sitting between them. The CDR3 sequence is 12 residues long. Per the germline V gene, CDR1 is SEHNR and CDR2 is FQNEAQ (reference sequence). The CDR3 loop is CASSLESYEQYF. The CDR3 nucleotides are TGTGCCAGCAGCCTAGAGAGCTACGAGCAGTACTTC.

J is TRBJ1-6 and V is TRBV19; D remains ambiguous. Germline V gene lookup returns CDR1 LNHDA and CDR2 SQIVND (reference sequence). The V end lost 1 base, the J end lost 7 bases, and 8 bases lay between the germline ends. The length of the CDR3 is 14 residues. The CDR3 coding sequence is TGTGCCAGTAGTATAGTGGGAGGGAATTCACCCCTCCACTTT. Amino acid sequence: CASSIVGGNSPLHF.

The rearrangement joins TRBV10-3 to TRBJ1-3; possible D gene TRBD1, 6 bases. The CDR3 totals 13 residues. CDR1 and CDR2 from the germline V gene are ENHRY and SYGVKD. Trimming took 6 bases from V and 7 from J, leaving 13 bases between them. CDR3 coding DNA: TGTGCCATCAGACAGGGTGTAAGGAACACCATATATTTT. This codes for CAIRQGVRNTIYF.

The chain has TRBV11-2 and TRBJ1-2, with 9 bases fitting TRBD1. Trimming cost V 1 base and J 2 bases; bases outside gene matches: 8. CDR3 length: 17 residues. Germline CDR1 SGHAT, CDR2 FQNNGV. The CDR3 bases are TGTGCCAGCAGCTTAGCGCGGGGACAGGGTCGGAACTATGGCTACACCTTC. This translates into CASSLARGQGRNYGYTF. Based on the CDR3 plus reference TRBV11-2 and TRBJ1-2, the full variable domain is EAGVAQSPRYKIIEKRQSVAFWCNPISGHATLYWYQQILGQGPKLLIQFQNNGVVDDSQLPKDRFSAERLKGVDSTLKIQPAKLEDSAVYLCASSLARGQGRNYGYTFGSGTRLTVV.

This chain joins TRBV19 and TRBJ2-5; D is perhaps TRBD2 (5 bases). CDR1 and CDR2 from the germline V gene are LNHDA and SQIVND (reference sequence). Trimming took 4 bases from V and 5 from J, leaving 11 bases between them. This CDR3 is 13 amino acids long. Here the CDR3 reads CASSRGDMETQYF. The CDR3 bases are TGTGCCAGTAGTAGGGGAGACATGGAGACCCAGTACTTC.

V and J are TRBV6-1 and TRBJ1-5, with D perhaps TRBD1 (5 bases). CDR3 length equals 18 residues. V was clipped by 2 bases and J by 4 bases, with 21 bases between them. Per germline, CDR1 MNHNS and CDR2 SASEGT. This CDR3 reads CASSELLTARKLNQPQHF. The CDR3 bases are TGTGCCAGCAGTGAATTATTGACAGCGCGAAAATTAAATCAGCCCCAGCATTTT.

CDR3 coding DNA: TGTGCCAGCAGCTTAGCCTTAACAGGATTGAGCTATGGCTACACCTTC. Translation: CASSLALTGLSYGYTF. The chain has TRBV7-8 and TRBJ1-2; weak D call: TRBD1 (5 bases). Germline-derived CDR1 and CDR2 are SGHVS and FQNEAQ. This CDR3 comprises 16 residues. V was shortened by 0 bases and J by 4 bases, with 15 bases between the two germline ends.

CDR3 loop: CASSRPNPGETQYF. For the CDR3, the DNA is TGTGCCAGCAGCCGTCCTAATCCGGGAGAGACCCAGTACTTC. The V gene is TRBV7-2, the J gene TRBJ2-5; the D is unclear. The V end was cut by 5 bases, the J end by 4 bases, with 14 bases between. The CDR3 is 14 residues long. The germline V gene has CDR1 SGHTA and CDR2 FQGNSA.

The V call is TRBV5-1, the J call TRBJ2-3; no firm D call. The CDR3 runs to 14 residues. CDR1 is SGHRS and CDR2 is YFSETQ in the germline V gene. V lost 0 bases and J 2 bases, leaving 7 bases between the germline ends. The CDR3 coding sequence is TGCGCCAGCAGCTTGGGGCAGTTCACAGATACGCAGTATTTT. Encoded protein: CASSLGQFTDTQYF.

The V call is TRBV12-5, the J call TRBJ1-6; D gene ambiguous. V was trimmed by 3 bases and J by 6 bases, leaving 12 bases between them. The CDR3 has 15 amino acids. Germline values: CDR1 LGHNT, CDR2 FRNRAP. Here the CDR3 DNA reads TGTGCTAGTGGTTTAAACAGCGGAGTTAATTCACCCCTCCACTTT. Its protein is CASGLNSGVNSPLHF.

The chain recombines TRBV20-1 with TRBJ2-5; no definite D call. Germline V CDR1 and CDR2: DFQATT, SNEGSKA (reference sequence). V was pared by 3 bases and J by 4 bases, with 6 bases between. This CDR3 has 11 residues. Here the CDR3 DNA reads TGCAGTGCTAGCGTCGGAGAGACCCAGTACTTC. Amino acid sequence: CSASVGETQYF.

V usage is TRBV5-1 and J usage is TRBJ2-7; 8 bases are a match to TRBD1. Germline V gene sequence: CDR1 SGHRS, CDR2 YFSETQ. The CDR3 loop spans 15 amino acids. V was pared by 2 bases and J by 3 bases, with 7 bases of the junction left unmatched. The CDR3 region is CASSFGWTGLYEQYF. The CDR3 DNA follows: TGCGCCAGCAGCTTTGGGTGGACAGGGCTCTACGAGCAGTACTTC.

In DNA form, the CDR3 reads TGCAGTGCTAATGACAGGGGAGTTGAGAACGAGCAGTACTTC. Translated, it gives CSANDRGVENEQYF. V gene TRBV20-1 combines with J gene TRBJ2-7, with TRBD1 matching 8 bases. The CDR3 loop spans 14 amino acids. The ends lost 4 bases at V and 5 bases at J; junction bases unmatched: 10. The germline CDR1 and CDR2 sequences are DFQATT and SNEGSKA (reference sequence).

The genes are TRBV2 and TRBJ2-1, with 15 bases that match TRBD2. Trimming removed 6 bases from V and 6 bases from J; junction bases left unmatched: 6. The CDR3 length is 16 residues. CDR1 is SNHLY and CDR2 is FYNNEI in the germline V gene. The CDR3 sequence is CASSRTGLAGGNEQFF. CDR3 coding DNA: TGTGCCAGCAGCCGCACGGGACTAGCGGGGGGCAATGAGCAGTTCTTC.

The CDR3 protein is CAWSAGHEQYF. In DNA form, the CDR3 reads TGTGCCTGGAGTGCAGGGCACGAGCAGTACTTC. This rearrangement joins TRBV30 to TRBJ2-7, with D perhaps matching TRBD1 (5 bases). Germline V gene sequence: CDR1 GTSNPN, CDR2 SVGIG (reference sequence). Trimming stripped 1 base from V and 5 bases from J, with 6 bases between. The CDR3 runs 11 residues.

This chain links TRBV4-3 with TRBJ1-4; 8 nucleotides agree with TRBD1. V was clipped by 0 bases and J by 10 bases; unmatched bases: 7. This CDR3 is built from 15 residues. Germline V gene lookup returns CDR1 LGHNA and CDR2 YSLEER. The CDR3, as DNA: TGCGCCAGCAGCCAAGAGGCAGGGGGCGCGATAAAACTGTTTTTT. Translated: CASSQEAGGAIKLFF.

In its sample, this clone was seen once. The J gene is TRBJ1-1, the V gene TRBV15, with D possibly matching TRBD1 (6 bases). The V end was cut by 0 bases, the J end by 5 bases, with 10 bases between. The germline V gene encodes CDR1 LNHNV and CDR2 YYDKDF (reference sequence). The CDR3 is 14 amino acids. As DNA, the CDR3 is TGTGCCACCAGCAGAGACAGGGGACGGACTGAAGCTTTCTTT. Translation: CATSRDRGRTEAFF.